What follows is one T cell receptor beta chain and its context. The target antigen is unknown. These data originate in a study of T cells after yellow fever vaccination. This CDR3 has 15 amino acids. Trimming took 6 bases from V and 2 from J, leaving 14 bases between them. The germline gives CDR1 MGHDK, CDR2 SYGVNS. Whole-study results and caveats: A small share of clonotypes appeared in both CD4 and CD8 compartments. Although the secondary response was weaker, it peaked faster, at day 5 versus 15. Post-booster samples contained most primary-vaccination clones (more than 95% CD4, approximately 88% CD8).

Using its own MiXCR run on the 5' RACE reads, TCRdb lists one record per CDR3 protein. Here the sample spans hundreds of thousands of distinct CDR3 sequences, roughly 12% being singletons. This TCR was recovered from a man aged 25 to 45 who received the YFV17D yellow fever vaccine. Sequencing was performed on PBMCs, taken on the day of the yellow fever booster vaccination. This chain links TRBV25-1 with TRBJ1-3; no clear D. CDR3 sequence: CASRQQGYAGNTIYF. The CDR3 bases are TGTGCCAGCAGACAGCAAGGGTACGCTGGAAACACCATATATTTT.